Reported below is one T cell receptor (beta chain). The assay was immunoSEQ multiplex PCR, and TCRdb's table has in-frame clones only and misses some. Of 120,000 to 150,000 clones in the sample, roughly 94% are singletons; the top ten hold roughly 14%. The CDR3 is 16 amino acids. Trimming took 6 bases from V and 3 from J, leaving 20 bases between them. Germline-derived CDR1 and CDR2 are MNHNY and SVGAGI (reference sequence). The entry originates in a study of control samples from healthy donors and cancer patients. This chain connects TRBV6-6 to TRBJ1-1, with D perhaps TRBD1 (5 bases). Sequenced: blood. This clonotype was obtained from a man between 35 and 55 years old in good health. Here the CDR3 reads CASSLTRGGSDTEAFF. The CDR3 DNA follows: TGTGCCAGCAGCCTCACCCGGGGGGGGAGCGACACTGAAGCTTTCTTT.